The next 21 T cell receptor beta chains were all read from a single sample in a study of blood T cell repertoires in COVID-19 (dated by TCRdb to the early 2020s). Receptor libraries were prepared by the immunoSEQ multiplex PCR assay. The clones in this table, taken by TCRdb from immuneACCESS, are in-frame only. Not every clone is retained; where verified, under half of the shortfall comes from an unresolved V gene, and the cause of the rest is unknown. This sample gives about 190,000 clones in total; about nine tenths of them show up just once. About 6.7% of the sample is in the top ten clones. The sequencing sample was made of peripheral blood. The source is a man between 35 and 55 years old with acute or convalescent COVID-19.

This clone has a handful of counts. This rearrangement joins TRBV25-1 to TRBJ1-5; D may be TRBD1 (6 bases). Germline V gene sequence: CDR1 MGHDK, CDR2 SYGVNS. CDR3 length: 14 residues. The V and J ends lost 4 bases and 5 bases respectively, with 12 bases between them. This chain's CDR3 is CASSGDRKDQPQHF. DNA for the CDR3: TGTGCCAGCAGTGGAGACAGGAAAGATCAGCCCCAGCATTTT.

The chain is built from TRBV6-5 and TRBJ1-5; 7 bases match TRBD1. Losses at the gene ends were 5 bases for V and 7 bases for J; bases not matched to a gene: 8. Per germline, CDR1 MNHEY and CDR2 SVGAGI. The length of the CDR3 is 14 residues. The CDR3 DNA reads TGTGCCAGCAGTAGGACAGGTTCCGGCCAGCCCCAGCATTTT. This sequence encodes CASSRTGSGQPQHF.

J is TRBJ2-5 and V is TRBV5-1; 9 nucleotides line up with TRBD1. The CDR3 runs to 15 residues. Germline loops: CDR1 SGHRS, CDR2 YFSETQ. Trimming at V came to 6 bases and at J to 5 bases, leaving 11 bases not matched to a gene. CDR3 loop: CASKGTTGGEETQYF. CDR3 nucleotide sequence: TGCGCCAGCAAGGGGACTACAGGGGGCGAGGAGACCCAGTACTTC. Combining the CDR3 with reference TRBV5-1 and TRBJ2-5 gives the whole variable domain KAGVTQTPRYLIKTRGQQVTLSCSPISGHRSVSWYQQTPGQGLQFLFEYFSETQRNKGNFPGRFSGRQFSNSRSEMNVSTLELGDSALYLCASKGTTGGEETQYFGPGTRLLVL.

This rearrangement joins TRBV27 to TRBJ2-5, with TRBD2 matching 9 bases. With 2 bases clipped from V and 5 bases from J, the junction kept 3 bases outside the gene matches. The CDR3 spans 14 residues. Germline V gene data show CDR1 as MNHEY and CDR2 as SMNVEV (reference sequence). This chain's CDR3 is CASSLAGGMETQYF. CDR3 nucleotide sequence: TGTGCCAGCAGTTTAGCGGGAGGGATGGAGACCCAGTACTTC.

This CDR3 is CASSFLDRYQETQYF. The CDR3 coding sequence is TGTGCCAGCAGCTTTCTTGACAGGTACCAAGAGACCCAGTACTTC. The chain employs TRBV7-2 and TRBJ2-5, with D perhaps matching TRBD1 (6 bases). The CDR3 consists of 15 residues. The V end was cut by 3 bases, the J end by 0 bases, with 11 bases between. Germline V gene sequence: CDR1 SGHTA, CDR2 FQGNSA.

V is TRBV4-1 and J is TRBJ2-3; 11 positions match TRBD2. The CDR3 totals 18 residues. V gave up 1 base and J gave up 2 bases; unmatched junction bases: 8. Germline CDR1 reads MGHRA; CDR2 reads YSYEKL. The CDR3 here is CASSQVAASGGFTDTQYF. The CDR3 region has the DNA TGCGCCAGCAGCCAAGTAGCAGCTAGCGGGGGGTTCACAGATACGCAGTATTTT.

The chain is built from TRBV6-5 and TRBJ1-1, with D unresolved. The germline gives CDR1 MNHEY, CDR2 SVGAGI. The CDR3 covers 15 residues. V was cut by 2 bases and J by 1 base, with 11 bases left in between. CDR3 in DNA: TGTGCCAGCAGTTACGGCAGTATCTGGAACACTGAAGCTTTCTTT. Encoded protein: CASSYGSIWNTEAFF.

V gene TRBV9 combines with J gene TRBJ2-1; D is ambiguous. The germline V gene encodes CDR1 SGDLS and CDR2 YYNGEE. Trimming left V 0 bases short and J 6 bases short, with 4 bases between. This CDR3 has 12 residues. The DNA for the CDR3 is TGTGCCAGCAGCGTAGCGGGCAATGAGCAGTTCTTC. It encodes CASSVAGNEQFF.

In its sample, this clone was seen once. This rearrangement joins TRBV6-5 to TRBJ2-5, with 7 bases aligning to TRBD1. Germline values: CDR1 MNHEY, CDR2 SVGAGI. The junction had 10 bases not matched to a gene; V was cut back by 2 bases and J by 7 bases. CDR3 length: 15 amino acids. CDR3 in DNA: TGTGCCAGCAGTTACAGTTTAGGACAGGCGAGGACCCAGTACTTC. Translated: CASSYSLGQARTQYF.

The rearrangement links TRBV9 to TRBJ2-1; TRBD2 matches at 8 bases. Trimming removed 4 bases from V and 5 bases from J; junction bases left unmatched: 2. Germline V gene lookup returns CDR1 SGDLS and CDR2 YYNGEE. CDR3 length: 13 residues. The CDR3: CASSSGGNNEQFF. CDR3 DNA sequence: TGTGCCAGCAGCTCGGGGGGGAACAATGAGCAGTTCTTC. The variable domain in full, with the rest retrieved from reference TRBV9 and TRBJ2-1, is DSGVTQTPKHLITATGQRVTLRCSPRSGDLSVYWYQQSLDQGLQFLIQYYNGEERAKGNILERFSAQQFPDLHSELNLSSLELGDSALYFCASSSGGNNEQFFGPGTRLTVL.

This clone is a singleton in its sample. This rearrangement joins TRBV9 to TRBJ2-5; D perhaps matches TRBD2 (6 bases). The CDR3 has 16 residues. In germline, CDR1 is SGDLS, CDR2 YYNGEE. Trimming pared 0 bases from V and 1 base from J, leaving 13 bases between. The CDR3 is CASSVEPGGSQETQYF. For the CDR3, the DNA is TGTGCCAGCAGCGTAGAGCCCGGAGGGTCCCAAGAGACCCAGTACTTC.

CDR3 coding DNA: TGTGCCATCAGTCCCGGGACAACATATGGCTACACCTTC. It specifies CAISPGTTYGYTF. The chain carries TRBV10-3 and TRBJ1-2; D may be TRBD1 (6 bases). The V end lost 5 bases, the J end lost 5 bases, and 12 bases lay between the germline ends. The V gene's germline CDR1 is ENHRY and CDR2 SYGVKD. The CDR3 length is 13 residues.

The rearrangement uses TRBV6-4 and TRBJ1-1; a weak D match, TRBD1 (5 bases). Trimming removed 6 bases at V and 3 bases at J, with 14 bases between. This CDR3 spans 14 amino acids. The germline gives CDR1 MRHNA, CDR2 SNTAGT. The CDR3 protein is CASSSGPGDTEAFF. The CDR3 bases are TGTGCCAGCAGCTCCGGGCCGGGGGACACTGAAGCTTTCTTT.

CDR3 loop: CASSVAIQGGGTEAFF. In nucleotides, the CDR3 is TGCGCCAGCAGCGTCGCAATACAGGGTGGTGGAACTGAAGCTTTCTTT. The chain carries TRBV5-1 and TRBJ1-1; D is perhaps TRBD1 (6 bases). This CDR3 has 16 amino acids. Germline-derived CDR1 and CDR2 are SGHRS and YFSETQ. V was clipped by 4 bases and J by 5 bases, with 21 bases between them.

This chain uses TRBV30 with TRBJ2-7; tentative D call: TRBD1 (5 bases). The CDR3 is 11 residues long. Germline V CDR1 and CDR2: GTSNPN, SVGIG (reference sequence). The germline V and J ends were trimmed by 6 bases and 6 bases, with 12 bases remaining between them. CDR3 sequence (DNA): TGTGCCTGTAAAAGACAGCTCGAGCAGTACTTC. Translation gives CACKRQLEQYF.

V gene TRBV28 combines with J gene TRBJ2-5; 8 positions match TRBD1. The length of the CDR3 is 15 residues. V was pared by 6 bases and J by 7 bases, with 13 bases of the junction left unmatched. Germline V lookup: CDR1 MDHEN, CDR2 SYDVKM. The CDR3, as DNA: TGTGCCAGCAGGCCCGGCAGGGGGCGCTCAGGGACCCAGTACTTC. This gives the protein CASRPGRGRSGTQYF.

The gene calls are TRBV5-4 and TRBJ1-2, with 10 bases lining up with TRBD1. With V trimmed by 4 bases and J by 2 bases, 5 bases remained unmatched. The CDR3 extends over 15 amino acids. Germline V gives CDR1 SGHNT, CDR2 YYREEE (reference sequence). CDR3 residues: CASSAPGQGNYGYTF. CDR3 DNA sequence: TGTGCCAGCAGCGCCCCGGGACAGGGGAACTATGGCTACACCTTC.

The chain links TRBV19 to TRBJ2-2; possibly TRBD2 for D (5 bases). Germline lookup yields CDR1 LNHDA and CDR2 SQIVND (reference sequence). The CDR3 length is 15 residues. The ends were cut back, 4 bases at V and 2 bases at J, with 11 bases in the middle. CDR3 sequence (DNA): TGTGCCAGTAGTACCCTTGGAGGTAACACCGGGGAGCTGTTTTTT. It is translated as CASSTLGGNTGELFF. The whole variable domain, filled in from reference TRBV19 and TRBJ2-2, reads DGGITQSPKYLFRKEGQNVTLSCEQNLNHDAMYWYRQDPGQGLRLIYYSQIVNDFQKGDIAEGYSVSREKKESFPLTVTSAQKNPTAFYLCASSTLGGNTGELFFGEGSRLTVL.

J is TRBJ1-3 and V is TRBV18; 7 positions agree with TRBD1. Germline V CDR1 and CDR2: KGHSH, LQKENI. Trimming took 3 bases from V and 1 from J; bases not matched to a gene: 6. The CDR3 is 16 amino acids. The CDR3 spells CASSPRDSQSGNTIYF. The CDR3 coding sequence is TGTGCCAGCTCACCCCGGGACAGCCAATCTGGAAACACCATATATTTT.

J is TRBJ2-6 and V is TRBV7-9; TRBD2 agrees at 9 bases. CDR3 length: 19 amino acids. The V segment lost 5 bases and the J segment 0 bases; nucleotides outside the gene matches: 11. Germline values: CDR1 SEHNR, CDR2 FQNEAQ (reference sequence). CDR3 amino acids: CASSENKGLAGSGANVLTF. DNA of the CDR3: TGTGCCAGCAGCGAGAATAAGGGACTAGCTGGCTCTGGGGCCAACGTCCTGACTTTC.

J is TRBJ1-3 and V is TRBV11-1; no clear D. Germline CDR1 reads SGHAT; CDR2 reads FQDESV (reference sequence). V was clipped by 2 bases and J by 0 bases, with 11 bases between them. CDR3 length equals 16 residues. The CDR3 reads CASSLSGRLSGNTIYF. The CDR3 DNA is TGTGCCAGCAGCTTATCCGGCAGACTCTCTGGAAACACCATATATTTT.